This TCR beta chain was captured by sequencing in a study of cytomegalovirus exposure and HLA in healthy donors. Study results and limitations: Per published accounts, TCR beta sequences correctly predicted the HLA-A and HLA-B alleles of most subjects. In a later analysis, CMV-associated beta chains were mostly HLA-associated, it appeared. For most TCR sequences rarity was the rule, although some public TCRs occurred in many donors. Some V segments, TRBV6-2 and TRBV6-3 among them, were indistinguishable and were therefore excluded.

The CDR3 totals 14 residues. Germline CDR1 SEHNR, CDR2 FQNEAQ (reference sequence). V was clipped by 5 bases and J by 5 bases; unmatched bases: 8. PCR primers comprised 60 Vbeta and 13 Jbeta primers. Profiling relied on immunoSEQ multiplex PCR, and the TCRdb table lists in-frame clones only, not all of them. Of roughly 150,000 clones listed, over 65% were seen once; the top ten hold about 13%. Only one count was recorded for this clone. Its target is not known. The chain combines TRBV7-9 with TRBJ2-5; 7 bases are a match to TRBD2. This TCR came from a man aged 35 to 55 in good health and CMV-seropositive. The sample consisted of PBMCs. Here the CDR3 DNA reads TGTGCCAGCAGCAAACGGGGGGAGTTGGAGACCCAGTACTTC. Translating it yields CASSKRGELETQYF.